This is a list of T cell receptor beta chains from one sample in a study of shared T cell receptors in the human thymus. Sequencing used immunoSEQ multiplex PCR; TCRdb keeps in-frame clones, though not all of them. The repertoire includes some 720,000 clones, roughly 90% of them detected once, and around 0.01% sits in the top ten. This sample was shared with a second study, whose subject was human thymus T cells.

The specimen sequenced was thymocytes. The receptors were gathered from a boy less than two years old with a congenital heart defect. Both conserved end residues are part of each CDR3. A D gene is named only where the DNA matches it firmly. Size tells how often a clone was seen (once, few, many) or the class of an expanded clone, and some rows leave it out.

V: TRBV5-3; size: NA; J: TRBJ2-7; D: NA; length: 15; CDR3: CARSHPWGLPYEQYF; DNA: TGTGCCAGAAGCCATCCCTGGGGGCTCCCCTACGAGCAGTACTTC
V: TRBV10-1; size: NA; J: TRBJ2-3; D: TRBD2; length: 17; CDR3: CASSERSGLAGTDTQYF; DNA: TGCGCCAGCAGTGAGAGGTCGGGACTAGCGGGAACAGATACGCAGTATTTT
V: TRBV7-9; size: NA; J: TRBJ1-4; D: NA; length: 12; CDR3: CASSSPGVQLFF; DNA: TGTGCCAGCAGCTCGCCGGGAGTACAACTGTTTTTT
V: TRBV11-2; size: NA; J: TRBJ2-7; D: NA; length: 15; CDR3: CASSLVGQLGYEQYF; DNA: TGTGCCAGCAGCTTAGTCGGACAGTTGGGCTACGAGCAGTACTTC
V: TRBV11-3; size: NA; J: TRBJ2-5; D: NA; length: 14; CDR3: CASSFPRGQETQYF; DNA: TGTGCCAGCAGCTTCCCCCGGGGGCAAGAGACCCAGTACTTC
V: TRBV10-3; size: NA; J: TRBJ2-1; D: NA; length: 12; CDR3: CAISLYFDEQFF; DNA: TGTGCCATCAGCCTCTACTTTGATGAGCAGTTCTTC
V: TRBV7-2; size: NA; J: TRBJ2-2; D: TRBD2; length: 17; CDR3: CASSFLVPSGSGGELFF; DNA: TGTGCCAGCAGCTTTCTCGTCCCCAGCGGGAGCGGCGGGGAGCTGTTTTTT
V: TRBV12-2; size: NA; J: TRBJ1-4; D: NA; length: 12; CDR3: CASRLAREKLFF; DNA: TGTGCAAGTCGCTTAGCGCGAGAAAAACTGTTTTTT
V: TRBV15; size: once; J: TRBJ2-7; D: TRBD2; length: 15; CDR3: CATSPQRGPLAEQYF; DNA: TGTGCCACCAGCCCCCAGCGGGGCCCCCTCGCCGAGCAGTACTTC
V: TRBV5-1; size: NA; J: TRBJ2-5; D: NA; length: 14; CDR3: CASRVRGGQETQYF; DNA: TGCGCCAGCAGAGTGAGGGGGGGCCAAGAGACCCAGTACTTC
V: TRBV27; size: once; J: TRBJ2-7; D: TRBD2; length: 15; CDR3: CASRRTSGRRREQYF; DNA: TGTGCCAGCAGGCGGACTAGCGGGAGGCGGAGGGAGCAGTACTTC
V: TRBV7-9; size: NA; J: TRBJ2-7; D: TRBD2; length: 16; CDR3: CASSSAGLAGSYEQYF; DNA: TGTGCCAGCAGCTCAGCCGGACTAGCGGGATCCTACGAGCAGTACTTC
V: TRBV5-5; size: NA; J: TRBJ2-1; D: TRBD2; length: 14; CDR3: CASSVGTSGNEQFF; DNA: TGTGCCAGCAGCGTAGGGACTAGCGGGAATGAGCAGTTCTTC
V: TRBV30; size: NA; J: TRBJ2-5; D: TRBD2; length: 17; CDR3: CAWSVLLAGGEEETQYF; DNA: TGTGCCTGGAGTGTCCTTCTAGCGGGAGGAGAAGAAGAGACCCAGTACTTC
V: TRBV19; size: NA; J: TRBJ1-5; D: TRBD1; length: 14; CDR3: CASTPGGGKQPQHF; DNA: TGTGCCAGTACCCCAGGAGGGGGCAAACAGCCCCAGCATTTT
V: TRBV30; size: NA; J: TRBJ1-5; D: NA; length: 15; CDR3: CAWSAFSRGNQPQHF; DNA: TGTGCCTGGAGTGCCTTTTCACGGGGCAATCAGCCCCAGCATTTT
V: TRBV11-2; size: NA; J: TRBJ1-4; D: NA; length: 16; CDR3: CASSKGDIGLEEKLFF; DNA: TGTGCCAGCAGCAAGGGGGACATCGGGCTTGAGGAAAAACTGTTTTTT
V: TRBV11-2; size: NA; J: TRBJ2-7; D: TRBD1; length: 16; CDR3: CASSLDDTGVSYEQYF; DNA: TGTGCCAGCAGCTTAGATGACACAGGGGTCTCCTACGAGCAGTACTTC
V: TRBV10-3; size: NA; J: TRBJ1-1; D: NA; length: 18; CDR3: CAISESTLTEHLNTEAFF; DNA: TGTGCCATCAGTGAGTCAACCCTGACAGAGCACCTGAACACTGAAGCTTTCTTT
V: TRBV5-1; size: NA; J: TRBJ2-1; D: NA; length: 16; CDR3: CASSFPPIREKHEQFF; DNA: TGCGCCAGCAGCTTCCCCCCCATCCGGGAGAAGCATGAGCAGTTCTTC
V: TRBV11-2; size: NA; J: TRBJ2-7; D: TRBD2; length: 14; CDR3: CASSVAGPSYEQYF; DNA: TGTGCCAGCAGTGTAGCGGGACCCTCCTACGAGCAGTACTTC
V: TRBV29-1; size: NA; J: TRBJ2-5; D: TRBD2; length: 14; CDR3: CSVGTSGSGKTQYF; DNA: TGCAGCGTTGGAACTAGCGGGAGTGGCAAGACCCAGTACTTC
V: TRBV5-1; size: NA; J: TRBJ2-1; D: NA; length: 16; CDR3: CASSLQSGDPYNEQFF; DNA: TGCGCCAGCAGCTTGCAGTCGGGAGACCCCTACAATGAGCAGTTCTTC
V: TRBV19; size: NA; J: TRBJ2-7; D: TRBD1; length: 15; CDR3: CASSIGTGRRDEQYF; DNA: TGTGCCAGTAGTATCGGGACAGGGAGGAGGGACGAGCAGTACTTC
V: TRBV2; size: NA; J: TRBJ2-2; D: TRBD2; length: 16; CDR3: CASSEGLAGGGGELFF; DNA: TGTGCCAGCAGTGAAGGACTAGCGGGGGGCGGCGGGGAGCTGTTTTTT
V: TRBV7-9; size: NA; J: TRBJ2-5; D: NA; length: 17; CDR3: CASTPGGGGNSLETQYF; DNA: TGTGCCAGCACCCCTGGAGGAGGGGGCAATTCATTGGAGACCCAGTACTTC
V: TRBV15; size: NA; J: TRBJ1-1; D: TRBD1; length: 17; CDR3: CATSRRQGPPMNTEAFF; DNA: TGTGCCACCAGCAGACGACAGGGCCCACCCATGAACACTGAAGCTTTCTTT
V: TRBV4-3; size: NA; J: TRBJ2-1; D: TRBD2; length: 17; CDR3: CASSQGGTGGSYNEQFF; DNA: TGCGCCAGCAGCCAAGGGGGAACGGGAGGATCCTACAATGAGCAGTTCTTC
V: TRBV9; size: NA; J: TRBJ2-5; D: NA; length: 16; CDR3: CASSPRGDLAVETQYF; DNA: TGTGCCAGCAGCCCTAGGGGAGACTTAGCGGTCGAGACCCAGTACTTC
V: TRBV27; size: once; J: TRBJ2-4; D: TRBD2; length: 17; CDR3: CASSLRTREGVKNIQYF; DNA: TGTGCCAGCAGTTTAAGGACCCGGGAGGGGGTCAAAAACATTCAGTACTTC
V: TRBV19; size: NA; J: TRBJ1-5; D: NA; length: 15; CDR3: CASSLTDLSNQPQHF; DNA: TGTGCCAGTAGTCTGACAGATCTTAGCAATCAGCCCCAGCATTTT
V: TRBV27; size: once; J: TRBJ1-5; D: TRBD1; length: 14; CDR3: CASPPQGGNQPQHF; DNA: TGTGCCAGTCCGCCACAGGGGGGCAATCAGCCCCAGCATTTT
V: TRBV11-3; size: NA; J: TRBJ2-2; D: NA; length: 15; CDR3: CASSPTSLPSEELFF; DNA: TGTGCCAGCAGCCCAACATCGTTACCTTCTGAGGAGCTGTTTTTT
V: TRBV5-6; size: few; J: TRBJ2-7; D: NA; length: 15; CDR3: CASSLLRGTGYEQYF; DNA: TGTGCCAGCAGCTTGTTGCGCGGTACAGGCTACGAGCAGTACTTC
V: TRBV6-1; size: NA; J: TRBJ1-5; D: TRBD1; length: 19; CDR3: CASSERGGGTGVGNQPQHF; DNA: TGTGCCAGCAGTGAAAGGGGGGGCGGGACAGGGGTGGGCAATCAGCCCCAGCATTTT
V: TRBV29-1; size: once; J: TRBJ1-2; D: TRBD1; length: 18; CDR3: CSVVPSGQGAPMLYGYTF; DNA: TGCAGCGTTGTCCCCTCAGGACAGGGGGCTCCAATGCTCTATGGCTACACCTTC
V: TRBV7-9; size: NA; J: TRBJ1-2; D: NA; length: 15; CDR3: CASSFPQRSNYGYTF; DNA: TGTGCCAGCAGCTTTCCTCAAAGGAGCAACTATGGCTACACCTTC
V: TRBV11-3; size: NA; J: TRBJ2-2; D: NA; length: 15; CDR3: CASSPRGGYTGELFF; DNA: TGTGCCAGCAGCCCTAGGGGGGGGTACACCGGGGAGCTGTTTTTT
V: TRBV20-1; size: NA; J: TRBJ1-2; D: NA; length: 10; CDR3: CSASGHGYTF; DNA: TGCAGTGCCAGTGGGCATGGCTACACCTTC
V: TRBV19; size: NA; J: TRBJ1-5; D: TRBD1; length: 16; CDR3: CASSNPRTGRQQPQHF; DNA: TGTGCCAGTAGTAACCCCCGGACAGGGAGACAACAGCCCCAGCATTTT
V: TRBV7-8; size: NA; J: TRBJ1-5; D: NA; length: 16; CDR3: CASSLTGHSDHQPQHF; DNA: TGTGCCAGCAGCCTGACGGGTCATTCCGATCATCAGCCCCAGCATTTT
V: TRBV4-3; size: once; J: TRBJ2-7; D: NA; length: 14; CDR3: CASSQAQLYYEQYF; DNA: TGCGCCAGCAGCCAAGCACAGTTATACTACGAGCAGTACTTC
V: TRBV30; size: NA; J: TRBJ1-4; D: NA; length: 14; CDR3: CAWGQGYTNEKLFF; DNA: TGTGCCTGGGGGCAGGGATACACTAATGAAAAACTGTTTTTT
V: TRBV7-2; size: few; J: TRBJ2-5; D: TRBD2; length: 18; CDR3: CASSPREISGRRGETQYF; DNA: TGTGCCAGCAGCCCCAGAGAAATTAGCGGGAGACGGGGAGAGACCCAGTACTTC
V: TRBV30; size: NA; J: TRBJ2-2; D: TRBD1; length: 14; CDR3: CAWMGQGANGELFF; DNA: TGTGCCTGGATGGGACAGGGGGCGAACGGGGAGCTGTTTTTT